This T cell receptor beta chain is from a study of T-cell reconstitution after alpha-beta-depleted transplantation in children. Concerning this clonotype itself: The antigen is unknown.

The length of the CDR3 is 15 residues. V was pared by 5 bases and J by 4 bases, with 6 bases of the junction left unmatched. Germline V gene sequence: CDR1 LNHNV, CDR2 YYDKDF (reference sequence). Study-wide results and caveats: It was newly produced T cells that mostly accounted for T-cell counts and diversity one year after transplant. Surviving recipient T cells and thymic progenitors accounted for the high day-60 TCRbeta diversity observed in some patients.

Unique molecular identifiers were incorporated when the TCRbeta library was constructed. TCRdb called the PCR reads again in MiXCR, with one record for every CDR3 protein. The sample consists of approximately 800,000 distinct CDR3 sequences, around 15% of them appearing once. The source material was PBMCs, mostly from graft donor cells, sampled 360 days after TCRalphabeta/CD19-depleted stem cell transplant. V gene TRBV15 combines with J gene TRBJ2-3, with 10 bases fitting TRBD1. This TCR was recovered from a male patient aged 10 to 17 who had a stem cell transplant for acute lymphoblastic leukemia, so the T cells may come from the graft donor. The CDR3, as DNA: TGTGCCACCAGCGTCCGGGACAGGGGTGCAGATACGCAGTATTTT. It translates to CATSVRDRGADTQYF.